This passage covers 27 T cell receptor beta chains from one sample sequenced in a study of beta chain features in type 1 diabetes. Sequenced material consisted of expressed TCRB transcripts (all of the isolated RNA was reverse transcribed). Method: immunoSEQ multiplex PCR; TCRdb's copy keeps in-frame clones and lacks some. The repertoire includes about 660,000 clones, over 12% of them detected once, and 0.035% to 0.04% sits in the top ten. What these receptors recognize is not known. Broader study findings: Researchers report that Type 1 diabetes patients had moderately but significantly shorter TCRB CDR3s across all four CD4+ subsets.

Source material: naive CD4+ T cells from blood. Source of these receptors: a man aged 18-30 years with type 1 diabetes.

The rearrangement joins TRBV5-1 to TRBJ2-7; a weak D match, TRBD1 (6 bases). Germline V gene lookup returns CDR1 SGHRS and CDR2 YFSETQ. Trimming stripped 8 bases from V and 5 bases from J, with 17 bases between. The CDR3 contains 13 residues. CDR3 in DNA: TGCGCCAGTCAAGATACAGGGTTCCACGAGCAGTACTTC. This gives the protein CASQDTGFHEQYF.

In this sample, this clone turned up a few times. This chain connects TRBV4-3 to TRBJ1-6, with 7 bases lining up with TRBD1. V lost 4 bases, J lost 7 bases, and 7 bases stayed unmatched. CDR1 is LGHNA and CDR2 is YSLEER in the germline V gene. This CDR3 has 15 amino acids. DNA for the CDR3: TGCGCCAGCAGCCGACAAGAGGGACAGAATTCACCCCTCCACTTT. Translation: CASSRQEGQNSPLHF.

The chain combines TRBV27 with TRBJ1-1; D unclear. CDR3 length equals 13 residues. V was pared by 5 bases and J by 0 bases, with 7 bases between. The germline V gene encodes CDR1 MNHEY and CDR2 SMNVEV (reference sequence). The CDR3 DNA is TGTGCCAGCAGTGAGAGGGTGAACACTGAAGCTTTCTTT. This translates into CASSERVNTEAFF.

The V call is TRBV29-1, the J call TRBJ1-1; tentatively, D is TRBD1 (6 bases). The CDR3 runs 13 residues. The V gene's germline CDR1 is SQVTM and CDR2 ANQGSEA. V was clipped by 3 bases and J by 1 base, with 9 bases between them. CDR3 in DNA: TGCAGCGTTGAGCGGACAGCGAACACTGAAGCTTTCTTT. As protein: CSVERTANTEAFF.

This clone came up a few times. V usage is TRBV6-5 and J usage is TRBJ2-3, with D possibly being TRBD1 (6 bases). Germline CDR1 is MNHEY and CDR2 is SVGAGI. V lost 5 bases and J 0 bases, leaving 9 bases between the germline ends. The CDR3 contains 14 residues. CDR3 in DNA: TGTGCCAGCAGTCAGGGGCTTAGCACAGATACGCAGTATTTT. This sequence encodes CASSQGLSTDTQYF.

The genes are TRBV11-2 and TRBJ2-7; possibly TRBD2 for D (6 bases). Trimming took off 0 bases at V and 7 bases at J, with 13 bases between the two ends. Germline-derived CDR1 and CDR2 are SGHAT and FQNNGV. This CDR3 comprises 14 residues. The CDR3 region is CASSLDGFGGEQYF. As DNA, the CDR3 is TGTGCCAGCAGCTTAGATGGATTTGGAGGGGAGCAGTACTTC.

The chain carries TRBV29-1 and TRBJ2-1, with D perhaps matching TRBD2 (5 bases). The CDR3 has 14 residues. V was shortened by 7 bases and J by 0 bases, with 13 bases between the two germline ends. In germline, CDR1 is SQVTM, CDR2 ANQGSEA. CDR3 nucleotides: TGCAGCGGCGGACTCTTAAGCTCCTACAATGAGCAGTTCTTC. Translated, it gives CSGGLLSSYNEQFF.

The sample holds a few counts of this clone. Additional DNA sequences in this sample encode the identical CDR3. This rearrangement joins TRBV9 to TRBJ1-5; 8 bases line up with TRBD1. The ends lost 2 bases at V and 2 bases at J; junction bases unmatched: 3. This CDR3 contains 15 residues. CDR1 is SGDLS and CDR2 is YYNGEE in the germline V gene. The CDR3: CASSVGQGGNQPQHF. In nucleotides, the CDR3 is TGTGCCAGCAGCGTCGGACAGGGTGGCAATCAGCCCCAGCATTTT.

This clone was seen a few times. The chain couples TRBV6-5 to TRBJ2-1; TRBD2 agrees at 7 bases. The ends lost 6 bases at V and 5 bases at J; junction bases unmatched: 4. The CDR3 has 13 amino acids. Looked up from germline, CDR1 is MNHEY and CDR2 is SVGAGI. DNA of the CDR3: TGTGCCAGCAGGCGGGAGTCGAACAATGAGCAGTTCTTC. This encodes CASRRESNNEQFF.

The chain uses TRBV7-2 and TRBJ2-2; a weak D match, TRBD2 (6 bases). CDR3 size: 13 residues. V lost 7 bases and J 6 bases, leaving 12 bases between the germline ends. Per germline, CDR1 SGHTA and CDR2 FQGNSA. The CDR3 sequence is CASTPWGAGELFF. DNA for the CDR3: TGTGCCAGCACCCCATGGGGGGCCGGGGAGCTGTTTTTT. The variable domain in full, with the rest retrieved from reference TRBV7-2 and TRBJ2-2, is GAGVSQSPSNKVTEKGKDVELRCDPISGHTALYWYRQSLGQGLEFLIYFQGNSAPDKSGLPSDRFSAERTGGSVSTLTIQRTQQEDSAVYLCASTPWGAGELFFGEGSRLTVL.

This chain connects TRBV9 to TRBJ2-2; no reliable D call. Trimming left V 0 bases short and J 1 base short, with 4 bases between. Germline V gene lookup returns CDR1 SGDLS and CDR2 YYNGEE. The CDR3 spans 14 residues. The chain's CDR3 is CASSVAQNTGELFF. The CDR3 DNA follows: TGTGCCAGCAGCGTAGCTCAGAACACCGGGGAGCTGTTTTTT.

This clone was seen more than once but under ten times. The rearrangement links TRBV6-5 to TRBJ2-7; TRBD1 aligns across 10 bases. This CDR3 is built from 15 residues. The trim removed 4 bases at V and 6 bases at J, leaving 9 bases unmatched. Germline V gene lookup returns CDR1 MNHEY and CDR2 SVGAGI. The CDR3 spells CASSFAGTGEIEQYF. The CDR3 DNA is TGTGCCAGCAGTTTTGCCGGGACAGGGGAAATCGAGCAGTACTTC.

This chain connects TRBV15 to TRBJ2-4, with D tentatively TRBD2 (5 bases). V was cut by 3 bases and J by 9 bases, with 12 bases left in between. Per the germline V gene, CDR1 is LNHNV and CDR2 is YYDKDF (reference sequence). The CDR3 contains 13 residues. The CDR3 DNA reads TGTGCCACCAGCAGCGAGCTGGGGAGCATTCAGTACTTC. Translated, it gives CATSSELGSIQYF.

This clone has just a few counts. V and J are TRBV28 and TRBJ1-3; tentatively, D is TRBD1 (5 bases). The CDR3 sequence is 13 residues long. Germline CDR1 reads MDHEN; CDR2 reads SYDVKM. The germline V and J ends were trimmed by 6 bases and 3 bases, with 9 bases remaining between them. CDR3 sequence (DNA): TGTGCCAGCAGAGGGACGGATGGAAACACCATATATTTT. Translating it yields CASRGTDGNTIYF.

The J gene is TRBJ1-2, the V gene TRBV5-1; unclear D gene. The CDR3 has 14 residues. The V end was cut by 3 bases, the J end by 6 bases, with 15 bases between. The germline gives CDR1 SGHRS, CDR2 YFSETQ. The CDR3 DNA follows: TGCGCCAGCAGCTCAAGGACCCCCAGGAATGGCTACACCTTC. Translating gives CASSSRTPRNGYTF. Drawing the rest from reference TRBV5-1 and TRBJ1-2, the complete variable domain is KAGVTQTPRYLIKTRGQQVTLSCSPISGHRSVSWYQQTPGQGLQFLFEYFSETQRNKGNFPGRFSGRQFSNSRSEMNVSTLELGDSALYLCASSSRTPRNGYTFGSGTRLTVV.

This clone was seen at least ten times. The rearrangement links TRBV2 to TRBJ2-4; D ambiguous. The CDR3 runs to 11 residues. The germline CDR1 and CDR2 sequences are SNHLY and FYNNEI. The germline V and J ends were trimmed by 4 bases and 6 bases, with 4 bases remaining between them. In DNA form, the CDR3 reads TGTGCCAGCAGTGTCAGAAACATTCAGTACTTC. Its translation is CASSVRNIQYF.

This clone turned up a few times. The chain joins TRBV23-1 to TRBJ1-5; D remains unclear. TRBV23-1 is reported as an ORF; its role is uncertain. The CDR3 length is 17 residues. V lost 6 bases and J lost 0, with 18 bases in between. The CDR3 coding sequence is TGCGCCAGCAGAATGAGCCGGGCGGAAAATAGCAATCAGCCCCAGCATTTT. This sequence encodes CASRMSRAENSNQPQHF.

This clone was picked up a small number of times. The CDR3 spells CASVATGDSEGYTF. The CDR3 DNA reads TGTGCCAGCGTTGCGACAGGAGACTCCGAGGGCTACACCTTC. V gene TRBV2 combines with J gene TRBJ1-2; possible D gene TRBD1, 6 bases. The CDR3 runs 14 residues. Trimming stripped 8 bases from V and 8 bases from J, with 21 bases between. Germline-derived CDR1 and CDR2 are SNHLY and FYNNEI.

This clone was seen only a few times. The chain joins TRBV30 to TRBJ2-7; D is possibly TRBD1 or TRBD2 (6 bases each). Germline CDR1 is GTSNPN and CDR2 is SVGIG (reference sequence). Trimming shortened V by 4 bases and J by 2 bases, and 18 bases separated the two germline ends. This CDR3 is built from 15 residues. CDR3 DNA: TGTGCCTGGACTATAGGGGGGACCTTAACCTACGAGCAGTACTTC. Residues: CAWTIGGTLTYEQYF.

The V call is TRBV25-1, the J call TRBJ2-2; 9 nucleotides match TRBD1. J was trimmed by 7 bases and V by 5 bases; bases with no gene match: 17. The CDR3 length is 18 residues. The V gene's germline CDR1 is MGHDK and CDR2 SYGVNS. CDR3 sequence: CASSPLPGQGSDIGELFF. The CDR3 bases are TGTGCCAGCAGTCCACTGCCGGGACAGGGTTCGGATATCGGGGAGCTGTTTTTT.

The V gene is TRBV7-2, the J gene TRBJ1-1, with 7 bases lining up with TRBD1. V lost 5 bases to trimming and J lost 9 bases; unmatched junction nucleotides: 15. Germline CDR1 and CDR2: SGHTA and FQGNSA. The CDR3 is 15 amino acids. CDR3 nucleotides: TGTGCCAGCAGCCCCCTTAACAGGGGCACTACCAAAGCTTTCTTT. Protein product: CASSPLNRGTTKAFF.

The CDR3 sequence: CASSAHRTGLSFTDTQYF. For the CDR3, the DNA is TGTGCCAGCAGCGCACACAGGACAGGGCTATCTTTCACAGATACGCAGTATTTT. The chain combines TRBV9 with TRBJ2-3, with 8 positions matching TRBD1. The length of the CDR3 is 18 residues. Germline trimming cut 3 bases from V and 2 bases from J; bases unmatched to any gene: 14. Germline lookup yields CDR1 SGDLS and CDR2 YYNGEE.

The chain joins TRBV9 to TRBJ1-3; D unresolved. CDR3 length equals 14 residues. Germline assignment: CDR1 SGDLS and CDR2 YYNGEE. Trimming left V 4 bases short and J 2 bases short, with 10 bases between. The CDR3: CASSSSGTGNTIYF. CDR3 DNA sequence: TGTGCCAGCAGCTCCTCAGGAACTGGAAACACCATATATTTT.

The chain is built from TRBV7-9 and TRBJ2-7; D is unclear. The V end was cut by 5 bases, the J end by 0 bases, with 14 bases between. The CDR3 contains 15 residues. Germline V gene lookup returns CDR1 SEHNR and CDR2 FQNEAQ (reference sequence). Written as DNA, the CDR3 is TGTGCCAGCAGCCAACAAGTCTATAGCTCCTACGAGCAGTACTTC. This codes for CASSQQVYSSYEQYF.

This chain uses TRBV5-1 with TRBJ2-5, with D perhaps being TRBD1 or TRBD2 (5 bases each). Trimming took off 4 bases at V and 2 bases at J, with 12 bases between the two ends. Germline assignment: CDR1 SGHRS and CDR2 YFSETQ. The CDR3 is 14 residues long. The CDR3: CASSPGTSQETQYF. CDR3 bases: TGCGCCAGCAGCCCCGGGACCAGTCAAGAGACCCAGTACTTC.

The rearrangement links TRBV4-2 to TRBJ1-2; D not certain. Deletions cut 0 bases from V and 8 bases from J, with 16 bases between. Germline V gives CDR1 LGHNA, CDR2 YNFKEQ. The CDR3 is 15 residues long. CDR3 loop: CASSQDLSGSRGYTF. CDR3 sequence (DNA): TGTGCCAGCAGCCAAGATCTATCGGGGTCGAGAGGCTACACCTTC.

This clone was recorded a few times. This sequence joins TRBV5-1 and TRBJ1-1; 8 nucleotides agree with TRBD1. The CDR3 is made up of 15 amino acids. V shed 4 bases and J 0 bases; nucleotides not matched to a gene: 5. Germline V gene lookup returns CDR1 SGHRS and CDR2 YFSETQ. CDR3 nucleotides: TGCGCCAGCAGCCCAGGACAGGGAATGAACACTGAAGCTTTCTTT. Its protein product is CASSPGQGMNTEAFF.